This T cell receptor beta chain was identified in a study of cytomegalovirus exposure and HLA in healthy donors. The primer mix had 60 Vbeta and 13 Jbeta primers. Some clones are missing from TCRdb's copy, which holds only in-frame ones; the method was immunoSEQ multiplex PCR. This sample contains 200,000 to 250,000 clones. In germline, CDR1 is MDHEN, CDR2 SYDVKM. This CDR3 has 14 amino acids. J lost 6 bases, V lost 4 bases, and 2 bases had no gene match. With regard to this clone: Its antigen remains unknown.

Regarding the study as a whole: The records held CMV serostatus as the only immune exposure information. Some V segments, including TRBV6-2 and TRBV6-3, were excluded as indistinguishable.

V is TRBV28 and J is TRBJ1-4; 10 bases align to TRBD1. This TCR was recovered from a girl aged 2 to 9 in good health and CMV-seropositive. The sample was PBMCs. In DNA, the CDR3 is TGTGCCAGCAGTTCCGGGACAGGGGATGAAAAACTGTTTTTT. It codes for CASSSGTGDEKLFF.